This T cell receptor beta chain comes out of a study of blood T cell repertoires in COVID-19. Study at large: The origin of the acute and convalescent COVID-19 samples was the United States, Italy and Spain. Sources were T cells, B-cell-depleted T cells, or PBMCs; the material itself was cDNA or gDNA.

TCRdb keeps only in-frame clones here, not all; method: immunoSEQ multiplex PCR. The table lists over 40,000 clones, approximately 90% of them singletons. The CDR3 totals 14 residues. V lost 3 bases to trimming and J lost 9 bases, with 15 bases between them. Germline loops: CDR1 SGHNT, CDR2 YENEEA. The sample comprised peripheral blood. This receptor was identified in a human donor in a cohort sampled during active COVID-19. The J gene is TRBJ2-1, the V gene TRBV11-3, with a weak D call TRBD2 (7 bases). This chain's CDR3 is CASSFKARGAEQFF. The CDR3 region has the DNA TGTGCCAGCAGCTTCAAAGCACGGGGGGCTGAGCAGTTCTTC.